The 14 T cell receptor beta chains below come from one sample, sequenced in a study of PD-L1 blockade in urothelial cancer. Assay: immunoSEQ multiplex PCR; the TCRdb copy retains only in-frame clones and omits some. This sample has about 110,000 clones, with about 85% found just once. Sequencing used PBMCs, obtained around atezolizumab (anti-PD-L1) treatment. The receptor set was obtained from a man aged 50-60 years with urothelial cancer.

The rearrangement joins TRBV28 to TRBJ2-1; D is possibly TRBD2 (5 bases). Germline V CDR1 and CDR2: MDHEN, SYDVKM. The V and J ends lost 10 bases and 7 bases respectively, with 17 bases between them. This CDR3 spans 13 amino acids. CDR3 sequence (DNA): TGTGCCACCGCGGGTGACCGCCAGAATGAGCAGTTCTTC. Translating gives CATAGDRQNEQFF. Full variable domain (outside the CDR3, taken from reference TRBV28 and TRBJ2-1): DVKVTQSSRYLVKRTGEKVFLECVQDMDHENMFWYRQDPGLGLRLIYFSYDVKMKEKGDIPEGYSVSREKKERFSLILESASTNQTSMYLCATAGDRQNEQFFGPGTRLTVL.

This clone came up a few times. The CDR3 protein is CALIQGGADYEQYF. CDR3 DNA: TGTGCCCTCATTCAAGGGGGGGCGGACTACGAGCAGTACTTC. V is TRBV6-1 and J is TRBJ2-7; tentative D call: TRBD2 (7 bases). Germline V gives CDR1 MNHNS, CDR2 SASEGT. The CDR3 has 14 amino acids. V was shortened by 11 bases and J by 3 bases, with 20 bases between the two germline ends.

V usage is TRBV7-9 and J usage is TRBJ1-3; 7 nucleotides align to TRBD1. Germline V lookup: CDR1 SEHNR, CDR2 FQNEAQ (reference sequence). The V gene end was trimmed by 6 bases and the J gene end by 0 bases; junction bases not matched to a gene: 8. The CDR3 length is 16 residues. The CDR3 reads CASRPTGMNSGNTIYF. As DNA, the CDR3 is TGTGCCAGCAGACCGACAGGGATGAACTCTGGAAACACCATATATTTT.

This clone was counted at least ten times. The rearrangement joins TRBV19 to TRBJ2-7; 7 bases line up with TRBD1. There are 15 residues in the CDR3. Germline V CDR1 and CDR2: LNHDA, SQIVND (reference sequence). Trimming at V came to 7 bases and at J to 2 bases, leaving 11 bases not matched to a gene. CDR3 sequence reads: CASTPTGFWPYEQYF. CDR3 nucleotides: TGTGCCAGTACCCCGACAGGGTTCTGGCCCTACGAGCAGTACTTC.

V and J are TRBV5-1 and TRBJ2-3; 8 nucleotides agree with TRBD2. CDR3 length: 14 amino acids. Germline CDR1 is SGHRS and CDR2 is YFSETQ. The J segment lost 1 base and the V segment lost 8 bases, leaving 6 bases of the junction unmatched. This chain's CDR3 is CASGPGLGTDTQYF. The CDR3 nucleotides read TGCGCCAGTGGGCCGGGACTAGGCACAGATACGCAGTATTTT. The variable domain in full, with the rest retrieved from reference TRBV5-1 and TRBJ2-3, is KAGVTQTPRYLIKTRGQQVTLSCSPISGHRSVSWYQQTPGQGLQFLFEYFSETQRNKGNFPGRFSGRQFSNSRSEMNVSTLELGDSALYLCASGPGLGTDTQYFGPGTRLTVL.

The chain is built from TRBV14 and TRBJ1-2; 10 bases fit TRBD1. Germline V gene lookup returns CDR1 SGHDN and CDR2 FVKESK. V dropped 6 bases and J dropped 4; count of bases not matched to a gene: 8. This CDR3 is 15 amino acids long. The DNA of the CDR3 is TGTGCCAGCAGACAGGGGGGACAGGGGACCTATGGCTACACCTTC. Its translation is CASRQGGQGTYGYTF.

For the CDR3, the DNA is TGCGCCAGCAGCCCTGGACAGGCGGTCCCAGATACGCAGTATTTT. This codes for CASSPGQAVPDTQYF. J is TRBJ2-3 and V is TRBV5-1, with TRBD1 matching over 7 bases. In germline, CDR1 is SGHRS, CDR2 YFSETQ. This CDR3 spans 15 amino acids. J lost 4 bases, V lost 4 bases, and 9 bases had no gene match.

V is TRBV7-9 and J is TRBJ2-1; no clear D. Germline values: CDR1 SEHNR, CDR2 FQNEAQ (reference sequence). This CDR3 comprises 11 residues. V lost 6 bases and J 9 bases, leaving 9 bases between the germline ends. The CDR3 is CASSYNFEQFF. DNA for the CDR3: TGTGCCAGCAGTTATAACTTTGAGCAGTTCTTC.

This chain links TRBV18 with TRBJ1-4, with 8 positions matching TRBD1. With V trimmed by 6 bases and J by 8 bases, 8 bases remained unmatched. Germline V gene sequence: CDR1 KGHSH, CDR2 LQKENI. CDR3 length: 14 residues. The CDR3: CASSPRQGREKLFF. CDR3 nucleotide sequence: TGTGCCAGCTCCCCTCGACAGGGGCGAGAAAAACTGTTTTTT.

The chain has TRBV4-1 and TRBJ1-5; D is unclear. Germline V lookup: CDR1 MGHRA, CDR2 YSYEKL. V lost 0 bases and J 0 bases, leaving 6 bases between the germline ends. CDR3 length equals 15 residues. CDR3 protein: CASSQDPFSNQPQHF. The DNA for the CDR3 is TGCGCCAGCAGCCAAGATCCCTTTAGCAATCAGCCCCAGCATTTT.

J is TRBJ2-7 and V is TRBV6-5, with 11 bases matching TRBD2. Losses at the gene ends were 8 bases for V and 3 bases for J; bases not matched to a gene: 3. Germline values: CDR1 MNHEY, CDR2 SVGAGI. The CDR3 runs to 13 residues. The CDR3 nucleotides read TGTGCCAGCGGTCTAGCGGGAGGCTACGAGCAGTACTTC. Translation gives CASGLAGGYEQYF.

The DNA for the CDR3 is TGTGCCAGCAGCCTGGGGAGCGGGAGGGGCAATGAGCAGTTCTTC. This translates into CASSLGSGRGNEQFF. This rearrangement joins TRBV2 to TRBJ2-1; TRBD2 matches 10 bases. CDR3 size: 15 residues. After removal of 6 bases from V and 6 bases from J, the junction contained 8 bases not matched to a gene. CDR1 is SNHLY, CDR2 FYNNEI, per germline.

This chain links TRBV7-8 with TRBJ1-1; 9 nucleotides line up with TRBD1. Germline V gene data show CDR1 as SGHVS and CDR2 as FQNEAQ. This CDR3 is 16 amino acids long. J was trimmed by 5 bases and V by 5 bases; bases with no gene match: 12. The CDR3, as DNA: TGTGCCAGCAGCAACCGGGACAGGGCTAAGGGTACTGAAGCTTTCTTT. It yields the protein CASSNRDRAKGTEAFF.

This clone has only one observation. This rearrangement joins TRBV30 to TRBJ2-5; 12 bases are a match to TRBD1. Trimming cost V 2 bases and J 5 bases; bases outside gene matches: 3. From germline, CDR1 is GTSNPN and CDR2 SVGIG (reference sequence). CDR3 size: 14 residues. The CDR3 loop reads CAWSRDRGRETQYF. In nucleotides, the CDR3 is TGTGCCTGGAGTAGGGACAGGGGGCGGGAGACCCAGTACTTC.